Listed below are T cell receptor beta chains from one sample, sequenced in a study of regulatory T cells in long-lasting Graves disease. Using its own MiXCR run on the multiplex PCR reads, TCRdb lists one record per CDR3 protein. The table has hundreds of thousands of distinct CDR3 sequences, approximately 15% seen once. This same sample was also part of a study on T cells in Graves' hyperthyroidism and ophthalmopathy.

The material sequenced was peripheral blood mononuclear cells (PBMCs), taken at new diagnosis, from a patient treated with antithyroid drugs. These TCRs come from a woman in her twenties or thirties with Graves disease. The CDR3 runs from the conserved cysteine through the conserved F or W. The order of the fields is J gene, V gene, D gene, clone size, CDR3 DNA, CDR3 protein. A D gene is named only where the DNA matches it firmly. A row's size may be missing; if present it is once, few, many or a size class.

J gene: TRBJ2-4
V gene: TRBV28
D gene: NA
clone size: many
CDR3 DNA: TGTGCCAGCGTGGATTCCGGGAGAGCCAAAAACATTCAGTACTTC
CDR3 protein: CASVDSGRAKNIQYF

J gene: TRBJ2-7
V gene: TRBV13
D gene: NA
clone size: NA
CDR3 DNA: TGTGCCAGCAGCAAGACAACGGTAAACGAGCAGTACTTC
CDR3 protein: CASSKTTVNEQYF

J gene: TRBJ2-5
V gene: TRBV19
D gene: NA
clone size: many
CDR3 DNA: TGTGCCAGTTCACCGGGACACCAAGAGACCCAGTACTTC
CDR3 protein: CASSPGHQETQYF

J gene: TRBJ2-7
V gene: TRBV7-2
D gene: TRBD1
clone size: many
CDR3 DNA: TGTGCCAGCAGCTTAAGGACAGGGGGGGGCTACGAGCAGTACTTC
CDR3 protein: CASSLRTGGGYEQYF

J gene: TRBJ2-1
V gene: TRBV5-6
D gene: TRBD2
clone size: NA
CDR3 DNA: TGTGCCAGCAGCCCTTCTAGCGGGAGCATCCTGAGGCAGTTCTTC
CDR3 protein: CASSPSSGSILRQFF

J gene: TRBJ1-2
V gene: TRBV27
D gene: NA
clone size: many
CDR3 DNA: TGTGCCAGCAGTCCGAGGTATTCGGACTATGGCTACACCTTC
CDR3 protein: CASSPRYSDYGYTF

J gene: TRBJ1-2
V gene: TRBV29-1
D gene: NA
clone size: NA
CDR3 DNA: TGCAGCGTTGAAACCCCAGGGTTAAGTTGGGATGGCTACACCTTC
CDR3 protein: CSVETPGLSWDGYTF

J gene: TRBJ2-1
V gene: TRBV30
D gene: NA
clone size: NA
CDR3 DNA: TGTGCCTTACTAGGGAAACGCTCCTGGGGTGAGCAGTTCTTC
CDR3 protein: CALLGKRSWGEQFF

J gene: TRBJ1-2
V gene: TRBV2
D gene: NA
clone size: many
CDR3 DNA: TGTGCCAGCAGTGAAGAGGCAGGGTTGGGCTACACCTTC
CDR3 protein: CASSEEAGLGYTF

J gene: TRBJ2-7
V gene: TRBV5-6
D gene: NA
clone size: NA
CDR3 DNA: TGTGCCAGCAGCTTCCGTACACTAGCTGTCCCCCACGAGCAGTACTTC
CDR3 protein: CASSFRTLAVPHEQYF

J gene: TRBJ2-7
V gene: TRBV18
D gene: NA
clone size: many
CDR3 DNA: TGTGCCAGCTCTCCCAGGACTGTAAGCGAGCAGTACTTC
CDR3 protein: CASSPRTVSEQYF

J gene: TRBJ2-3
V gene: TRBV6-5
D gene: TRBD2
clone size: many
CDR3 DNA: TGTGCCAGCAGTTACTCAGACGTAGCGGGAGCCTCAGATACGCAGTATTTT
CDR3 protein: CASSYSDVAGASDTQYF

J gene: TRBJ2-2
V gene: TRBV5-1
D gene: TRBD1
clone size: many
CDR3 DNA: TGCGCCAGCAGCTGGGACAGGGACACCGGGGAGCTGTTTTTT
CDR3 protein: CASSWDRDTGELFF

J gene: TRBJ2-1
V gene: TRBV7-7
D gene: NA
clone size: few
CDR3 DNA: TGTGCTAGCAGCTTAGTCCCCGACGCTGAGCAGTTCTTC
CDR3 protein: CASSLVPDAEQFF

J gene: TRBJ2-1
V gene: TRBV29-1
D gene: NA
clone size: few
CDR3 DNA: TGCAGCGTTGTCAGTACGACAGCACTCTACAATGAGCAGTTCTTC
CDR3 protein: CSVVSTTALYNEQFF

J gene: TRBJ1-1
V gene: TRBV19
D gene: NA
clone size: NA
CDR3 DNA: TGTGCCAGTAAATTTGGGGGCATGAACACTGAAGCTTTCTTT
CDR3 protein: CASKFGGMNTEAFF

J gene: TRBJ2-5
V gene: TRBV30
D gene: NA
clone size: few
CDR3 DNA: TGTGCCTGGAGTACGGGGTCAGGGCGGGAGACCCAGTACTTC
CDR3 protein: CAWSTGSGRETQYF

J gene: TRBJ2-5
V gene: TRBV12-3/TRBV12-4
D gene: NA
clone size: many
CDR3 DNA: TGTGCCAGCAGTCTTATGCGGGAGACCCAGTACTTC
CDR3 protein: CASSLMRETQYF

J gene: TRBJ2-7
V gene: TRBV6-5
D gene: NA
clone size: many
CDR3 DNA: TGTGCCAGCAGTTACGACGCCTACGAGCAGTACTTC
CDR3 protein: CASSYDAYEQYF

J gene: TRBJ2-5
V gene: TRBV15
D gene: NA
clone size: NA
CDR3 DNA: TGTGCCACCAGCAGAGAGGGTTTGCCTGCGAGACCCACCTACTTC
CDR3 protein: CATSREGLPARPTYF

J gene: TRBJ2-7
V gene: TRBV18
D gene: TRBD2
clone size: NA
CDR3 DNA: TGTGCCAGCTCACCGGGTGAGCGGGGGTACGAGCAGTACTTC
CDR3 protein: CASSPGERGYEQYF

J gene: TRBJ2-3
V gene: TRBV20-1
D gene: TRBD2
clone size: many
CDR3 DNA: TGCAGTGCTAGGACGGGAGGTCCCACAGATACGCAGTATTTT
CDR3 protein: CSARTGGPTDTQYF

J gene: TRBJ1-5
V gene: TRBV20-1
D gene: TRBD1
clone size: many
CDR3 DNA: TGCAGTGCGGGAAGGACAGGGGGCCGTCAGCCCCAGCATTTT
CDR3 protein: CSAGRTGGRQPQHF

J gene: TRBJ2-5
V gene: TRBV7-9
D gene: NA
clone size: many
CDR3 DNA: TGTGCCAGCAGCTTATCTCCCGGACAGCCAACTCAAGAGACCCAGTACTTC
CDR3 protein: CASSLSPGQPTQETQYF

J gene: TRBJ1-1
V gene: TRBV5-1
D gene: NA
clone size: few
CDR3 DNA: TGCGCCAGCAGCTTGGGTGGGGGCAGGGCTTTCTTT
CDR3 protein: CASSLGGGRAFF

J gene: TRBJ1-1
V gene: TRBV9
D gene: TRBD1
clone size: NA
CDR3 DNA: TGTGCCAGCAGCCCCCTGACAGGGGGTGAAGCTTTCTTT
CDR3 protein: CASSPLTGGEAFF

J gene: TRBJ1-6
V gene: TRBV6-1
D gene: NA
clone size: many
CDR3 DNA: TGTGCCAGCAGTCCTCGAGGCCCGGGCTCCTATAATTCACCCCTCCACTTT
CDR3 protein: CASSPRGPGSYNSPLHF

J gene: TRBJ1-1
V gene: TRBV28
D gene: TRBD1
clone size: many
CDR3 DNA: TGTGCCAGCATGGGGACAGGGTCGAACACTGAAGCTTTCTTT
CDR3 protein: CASMGTGSNTEAFF

J gene: TRBJ1-3
V gene: TRBV20-1
D gene: NA
clone size: once
CDR3 DNA: TGCAGTGCACCAGACAGTTCAAACTCTGGAAACACCATATATTTT
CDR3 protein: CSAPDSSNSGNTIYF

J gene: TRBJ1-1
V gene: TRBV12-3/TRBV12-4
D gene: TRBD1
clone size: many
CDR3 DNA: TGTGCCAGCAGGCCCCAGGGACAGGCGAACACTGAAGCTTTCTTT
CDR3 protein: CASRPQGQANTEAFF

J gene: TRBJ2-7
V gene: TRBV7-2
D gene: NA
clone size: few
CDR3 DNA: TGTGCCAGCAGCTTAGCCGAACAAAGCCAGGCTTTTGGGATCTCCTACGAGCAGTACTTC
CDR3 protein: CASSLAEQSQAFGISYEQYF

J gene: TRBJ1-3
V gene: TRBV7-2
D gene: NA
clone size: NA
CDR3 DNA: TGTGCCAGCAGCCAAAAGGGTTCTGGAAACACCATATATTTT
CDR3 protein: CASSQKGSGNTIYF

J gene: TRBJ2-1
V gene: TRBV7-7
D gene: TRBD1
clone size: few
CDR3 DNA: TGTGCTAGCAGCTTAGTTCAGGGGGCGATTGAGCAGTTCTTC
CDR3 protein: CASSLVQGAIEQFF